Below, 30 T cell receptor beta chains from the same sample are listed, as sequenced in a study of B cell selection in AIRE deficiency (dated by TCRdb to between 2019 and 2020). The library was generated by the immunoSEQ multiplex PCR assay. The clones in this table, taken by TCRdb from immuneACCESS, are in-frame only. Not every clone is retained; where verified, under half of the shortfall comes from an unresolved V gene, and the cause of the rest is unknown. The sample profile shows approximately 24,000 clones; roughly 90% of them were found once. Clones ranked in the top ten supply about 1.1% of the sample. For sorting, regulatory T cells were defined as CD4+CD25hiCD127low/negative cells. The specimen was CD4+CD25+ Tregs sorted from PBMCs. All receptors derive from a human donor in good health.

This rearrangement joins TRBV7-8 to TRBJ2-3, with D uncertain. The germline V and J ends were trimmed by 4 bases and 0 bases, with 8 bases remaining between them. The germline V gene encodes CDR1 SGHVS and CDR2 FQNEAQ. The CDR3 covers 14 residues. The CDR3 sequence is CASSYTSSTDTQYF. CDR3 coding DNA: TGTGCCAGCAGCTATACCTCTAGCACAGATACGCAGTATTTT.

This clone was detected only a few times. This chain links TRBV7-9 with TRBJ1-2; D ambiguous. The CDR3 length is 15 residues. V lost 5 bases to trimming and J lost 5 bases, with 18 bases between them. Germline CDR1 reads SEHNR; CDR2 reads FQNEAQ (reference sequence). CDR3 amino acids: CASSPGAGSRYGYTF. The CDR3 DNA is TGTGCCAGCAGCCCGGGTGCCGGGTCCCGATATGGCTACACCTTC.

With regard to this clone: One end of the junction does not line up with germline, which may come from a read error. CDR3 in DNA: TGTGCCAGCAGTTACGAGGGGTGGCAGGGGATCGCCTTC. Translated, it gives CASSYEGWQGIAF. The chain combines TRBV6-6 with TRBJ1-2, with D tentatively TRBD1 (6 bases). Germline V CDR1 and CDR2: MNHNY, SVGAGI (reference sequence). This CDR3 has 13 amino acids.

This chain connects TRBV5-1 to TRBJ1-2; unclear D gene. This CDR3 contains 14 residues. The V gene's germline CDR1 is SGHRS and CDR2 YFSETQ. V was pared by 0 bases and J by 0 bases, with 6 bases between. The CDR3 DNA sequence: TGCGCCAGCAGCTTGGACAGCCCTAACTATGGCTACACCTTC. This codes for CASSLDSPNYGYTF. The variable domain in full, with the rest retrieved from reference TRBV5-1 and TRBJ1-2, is KAGVTQTPRYLIKTRGQQVTLSCSPISGHRSVSWYQQTPGQGLQFLFEYFSETQRNKGNFPGRFSGRQFSNSRSEMNVSTLELGDSALYLCASSLDSPNYGYTFGSGTRLTVV.

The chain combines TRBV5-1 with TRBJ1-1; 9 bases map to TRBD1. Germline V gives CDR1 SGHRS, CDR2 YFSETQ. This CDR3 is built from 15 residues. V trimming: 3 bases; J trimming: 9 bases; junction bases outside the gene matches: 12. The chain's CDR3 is CASSSNTGGGLKAFF. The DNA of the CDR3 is TGCGCCAGCAGCTCCAACACAGGGGGCGGTTTGAAAGCTTTCTTT.

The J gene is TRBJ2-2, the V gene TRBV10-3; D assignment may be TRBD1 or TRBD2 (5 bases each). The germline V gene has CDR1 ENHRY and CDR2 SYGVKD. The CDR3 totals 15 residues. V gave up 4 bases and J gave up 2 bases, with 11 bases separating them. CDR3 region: CAISVGGPNTGELFF. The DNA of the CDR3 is TGTGCCATCAGTGTTGGGGGACCTAACACCGGGGAGCTGTTTTTT.

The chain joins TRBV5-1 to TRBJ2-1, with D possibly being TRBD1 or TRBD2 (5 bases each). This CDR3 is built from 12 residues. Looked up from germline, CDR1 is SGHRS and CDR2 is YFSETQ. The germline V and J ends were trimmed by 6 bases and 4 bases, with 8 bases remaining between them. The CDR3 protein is CASKGRYNEQFF. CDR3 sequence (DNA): TGCGCCAGCAAGGGACGATACAATGAGCAGTTCTTC.

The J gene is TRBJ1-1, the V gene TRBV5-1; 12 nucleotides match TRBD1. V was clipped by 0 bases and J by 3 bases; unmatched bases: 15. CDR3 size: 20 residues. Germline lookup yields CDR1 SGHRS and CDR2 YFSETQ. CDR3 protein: CASSLGRDRGHHLVDTEAFF. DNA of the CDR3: TGCGCCAGCAGCTTGGGACGGGACAGGGGGCATCATTTGGTCGACACTGAAGCTTTCTTT. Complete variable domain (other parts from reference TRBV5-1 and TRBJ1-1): KAGVTQTPRYLIKTRGQQVTLSCSPISGHRSVSWYQQTPGQGLQFLFEYFSETQRNKGNFPGRFSGRQFSNSRSEMNVSTLELGDSALYLCASSLGRDRGHHLVDTEAFFGQGTRLTVV.

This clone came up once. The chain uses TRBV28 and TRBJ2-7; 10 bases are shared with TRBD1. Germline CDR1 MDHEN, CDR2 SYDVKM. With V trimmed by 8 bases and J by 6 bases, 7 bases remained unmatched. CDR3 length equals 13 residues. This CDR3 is CASHRDRGREQYF. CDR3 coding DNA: TGTGCCAGCCACCGGGACAGGGGACGCGAGCAGTACTTC.

Written as DNA, the CDR3 is TGTGCCAGCAGCACTGGGACAGGGTTCAACTATGGCTACACCTTC. It codes for CASSTGTGFNYGYTF. The J gene is TRBJ1-2, the V gene TRBV7-2; 9 bases fit TRBD1. Germline V lookup: CDR1 SGHTA, CDR2 FQGNSA. This CDR3 region has 15 residues. With 5 bases clipped from V and 2 bases from J, the junction kept 6 bases outside the gene matches.

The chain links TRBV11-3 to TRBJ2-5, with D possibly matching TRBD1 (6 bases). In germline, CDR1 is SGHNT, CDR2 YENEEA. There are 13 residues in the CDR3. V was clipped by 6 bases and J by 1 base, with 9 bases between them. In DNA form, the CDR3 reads TGTGCCAGCAGTCAGGGGTCCCAAGAGACCCAGTACTTC. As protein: CASSQGSQETQYF.

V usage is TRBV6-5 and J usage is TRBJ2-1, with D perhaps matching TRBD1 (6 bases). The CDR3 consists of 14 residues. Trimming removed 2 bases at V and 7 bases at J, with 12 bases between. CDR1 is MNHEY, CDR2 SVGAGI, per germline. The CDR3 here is CASSYVNRENEQFF. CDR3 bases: TGTGCCAGCAGTTACGTCAACAGGGAAAATGAGCAGTTCTTC.

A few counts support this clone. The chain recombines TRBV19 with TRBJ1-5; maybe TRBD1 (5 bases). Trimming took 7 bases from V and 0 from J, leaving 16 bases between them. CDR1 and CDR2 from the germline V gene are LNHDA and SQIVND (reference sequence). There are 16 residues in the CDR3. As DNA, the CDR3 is TGTGCCAGTAAGCATGGGGCAGTTTATAGCAATCAGCCCCAGCATTTT. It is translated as CASKHGAVYSNQPQHF. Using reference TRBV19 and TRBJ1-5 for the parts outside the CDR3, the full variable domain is DGGITQSPKYLFRKEGQNVTLSCEQNLNHDAMYWYRQDPGQGLRLIYYSQIVNDFQKGDIAEGYSVSREKKESFPLTVTSAQKNPTAFYLCASKHGAVYSNQPQHFGDGTRLSIL.

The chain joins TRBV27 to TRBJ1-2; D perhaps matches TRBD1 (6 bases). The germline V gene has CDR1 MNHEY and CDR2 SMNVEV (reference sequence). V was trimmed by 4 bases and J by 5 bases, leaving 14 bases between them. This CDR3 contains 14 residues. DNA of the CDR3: TGTGCCAGCAGTTCCCAGGGGAGTGGTTATGGCTACACCTTC. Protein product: CASSSQGSGYGYTF.

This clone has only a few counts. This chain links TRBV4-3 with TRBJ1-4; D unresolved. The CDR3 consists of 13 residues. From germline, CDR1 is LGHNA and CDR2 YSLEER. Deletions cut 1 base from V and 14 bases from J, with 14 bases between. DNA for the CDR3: TGCGCCAGCAGCCAAGTCAGACTTAGTTTTCTGTTTTTT. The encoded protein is CASSQVRLSFLFF.

CDR3 protein: CASSLGGGAGTDTQYF. DNA for the CDR3: TGTGCCAGCAGCTTAGGCGGGGGGGCCGGAACAGATACGCAGTATTTT. The rearrangement links TRBV7-2 to TRBJ2-3; TRBD2 matches at 9 bases. CDR1 is SGHTA, CDR2 FQGNSA, per germline. The CDR3 is 16 residues long. V dropped 1 base and J dropped 3; count of bases not matched to a gene: 5.

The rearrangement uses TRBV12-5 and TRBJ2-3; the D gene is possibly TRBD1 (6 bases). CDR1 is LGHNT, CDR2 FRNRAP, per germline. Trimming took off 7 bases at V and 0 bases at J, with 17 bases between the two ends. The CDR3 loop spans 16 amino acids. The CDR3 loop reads CASAPGVALSTDTQYF. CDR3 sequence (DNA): TGTGCTAGTGCCCCAGGGGTGGCCTTAAGCACAGATACGCAGTATTTT.

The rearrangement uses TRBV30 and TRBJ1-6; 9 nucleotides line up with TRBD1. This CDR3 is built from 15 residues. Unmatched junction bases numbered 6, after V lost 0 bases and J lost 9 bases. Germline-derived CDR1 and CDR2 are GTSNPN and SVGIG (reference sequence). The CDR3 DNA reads TGTGCCTGGAGTGTTACAGGGGGCCTGGGTTCACCCCTCCACTTT. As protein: CAWSVTGGLGSPLHF.

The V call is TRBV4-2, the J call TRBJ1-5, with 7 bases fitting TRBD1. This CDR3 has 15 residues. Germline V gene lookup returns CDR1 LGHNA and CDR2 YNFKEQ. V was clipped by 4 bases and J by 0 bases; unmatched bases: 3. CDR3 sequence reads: CASSRDRVSNQPQHF. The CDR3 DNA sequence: TGTGCCAGCAGCCGAGACAGGGTTAGCAATCAGCCCCAGCATTTT.

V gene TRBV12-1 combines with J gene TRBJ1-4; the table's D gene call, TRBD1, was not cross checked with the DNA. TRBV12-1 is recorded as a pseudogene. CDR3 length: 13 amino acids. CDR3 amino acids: CASSAGQGEKLFF. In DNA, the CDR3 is TGTGCCAGCAGCGCGGGACAGGGAGAAAAACTGTTTTTT.

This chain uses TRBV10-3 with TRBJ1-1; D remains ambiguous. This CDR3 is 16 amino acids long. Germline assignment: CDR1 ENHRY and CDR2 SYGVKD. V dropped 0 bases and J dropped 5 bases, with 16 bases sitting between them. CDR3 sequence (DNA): TGTGCCATCAGTGAGTCTCTGCAGCGGAAGTGGACTGAAGCTTTCTTT. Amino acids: CAISESLQRKWTEAFF.

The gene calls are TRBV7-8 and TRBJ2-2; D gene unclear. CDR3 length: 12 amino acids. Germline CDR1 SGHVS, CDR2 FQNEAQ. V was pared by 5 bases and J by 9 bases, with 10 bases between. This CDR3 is CASSPSIRELFF. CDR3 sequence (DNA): TGTGCCAGCAGCCCCTCTATCCGGGAGCTGTTTTTT.

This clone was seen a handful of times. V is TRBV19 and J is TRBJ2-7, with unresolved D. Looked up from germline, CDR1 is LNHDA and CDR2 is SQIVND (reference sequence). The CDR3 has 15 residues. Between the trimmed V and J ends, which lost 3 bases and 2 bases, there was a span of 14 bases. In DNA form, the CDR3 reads TGTGCCAGTAGTATTGGCAGCTTGTATGCCTACGAGCAGTACTTC. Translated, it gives CASSIGSLYAYEQYF.

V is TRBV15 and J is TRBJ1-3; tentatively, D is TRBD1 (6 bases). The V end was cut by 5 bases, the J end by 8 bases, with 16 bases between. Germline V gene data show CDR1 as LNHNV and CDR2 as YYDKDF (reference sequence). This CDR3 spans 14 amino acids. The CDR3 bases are TGTGCCACCAGCTCCTTTAGGGGGGCATACACCATATATTTT. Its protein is CATSSFRGAYTIYF.

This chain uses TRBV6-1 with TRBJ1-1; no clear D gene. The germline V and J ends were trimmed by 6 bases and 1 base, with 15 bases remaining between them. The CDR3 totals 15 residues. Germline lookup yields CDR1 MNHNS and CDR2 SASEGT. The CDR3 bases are TGTGCCAGCAGCGCCCTGCAGAGAGGGAACACTGAAGCTTTCTTT. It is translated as CASSALQRGNTEAFF.

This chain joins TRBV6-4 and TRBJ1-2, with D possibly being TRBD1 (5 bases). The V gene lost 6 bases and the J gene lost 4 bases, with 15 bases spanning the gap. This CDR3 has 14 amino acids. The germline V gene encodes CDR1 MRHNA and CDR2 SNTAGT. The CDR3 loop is CASRGWDGPYGYTF. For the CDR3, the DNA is TGTGCCAGCAGGGGTTGGGACGGACCCTATGGCTACACCTTC.

The CDR3 DNA reads TGCGCCAGCAGCATCGGCCCGGGGGAAGAGACCCAGTACTTC. Protein product: CASSIGPGEETQYF. The chain employs TRBV5-1 and TRBJ2-5, with D tentatively TRBD2 (6 bases). The germline gives CDR1 SGHRS, CDR2 YFSETQ. V lost 4 bases and J 3 bases, leaving 13 bases between the germline ends. The CDR3 runs 14 residues.

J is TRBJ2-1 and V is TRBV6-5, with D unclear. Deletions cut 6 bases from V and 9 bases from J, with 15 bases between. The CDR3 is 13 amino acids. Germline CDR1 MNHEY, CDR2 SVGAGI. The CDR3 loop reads CASSSLGLGEQFF. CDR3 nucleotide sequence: TGTGCCAGCAGCTCCCTAGGGTTAGGTGAGCAGTTCTTC.

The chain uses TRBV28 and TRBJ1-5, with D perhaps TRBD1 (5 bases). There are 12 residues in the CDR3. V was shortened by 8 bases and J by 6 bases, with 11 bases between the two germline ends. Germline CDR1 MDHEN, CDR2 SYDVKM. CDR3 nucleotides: TGTGCCAGCGTATGGGGGTCTCAGCCCCAGCATTTT. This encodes CASVWGSQPQHF.

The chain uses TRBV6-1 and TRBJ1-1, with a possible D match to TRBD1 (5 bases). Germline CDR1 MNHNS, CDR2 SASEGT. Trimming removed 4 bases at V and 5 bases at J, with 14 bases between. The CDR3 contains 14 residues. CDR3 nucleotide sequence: TGTGCCAGCAGTGTTGGGGGGATTGAGACTGAAGCTTTCTTT. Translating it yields CASSVGGIETEAFF.